The 16 T cell receptor beta chains below all came from one sample that was sequenced in a study of control samples from healthy donors and cancer patients. Sequenced by immunoSEQ multiplex PCR; TCRdb stores in-frame clones only, minus some. This repertoire shows about 51,000 clones, almost 90% found once; its top ten account for about 39%. Material for sequencing was PBMCs. The receptors were gathered from a man aged 50 to 60 with head and neck cancer.

V is TRBV27 and J is TRBJ2-6, with unresolved D. The CDR3 has 13 amino acids. Germline V lookup: CDR1 MNHEY, CDR2 SMNVEV (reference sequence). V lost 3 bases and J 0 bases, leaving 0 bases between the germline ends. CDR3 amino acids: CASSFSGANVLTF. In nucleotides, the CDR3 is TGTGCCAGCAGTTTCTCTGGGGCCAACGTCCTGACTTTC.

The chain carries TRBV29-1 and TRBJ2-7; a weak D match, TRBD1 (6 bases). Germline V gene lookup returns CDR1 SQVTM and CDR2 ANQGSEA. This CDR3 spans 15 amino acids. The V gene lost 0 bases and the J gene lost 1 base, with 13 bases spanning the gap. The CDR3 is CSVEDQGDKSYEQYF. The CDR3 coding sequence is TGCAGCGTTGAAGATCAAGGGGACAAATCCTACGAGCAGTACTTC.

V is TRBV12-5 and J is TRBJ2-7; D not certain. Germline V gene sequence: CDR1 LGHNT, CDR2 FRNRAP. There are 12 residues in the CDR3. V was clipped by 0 bases and J by 5 bases, with 5 bases between them. The CDR3 coding sequence is TGTGCTAGTGGTTTGGTACGAGACGAGCAGTACTTC. Translating it yields CASGLVRDEQYF.

The chain is built from TRBV7-9 and TRBJ2-2, with D possibly being TRBD1 (5 bases). Germline V gives CDR1 SEHNR, CDR2 FQNEAQ (reference sequence). The CDR3 is 15 amino acids. Trimming shortened V by 4 bases and J by 0 bases, and 9 bases separated the two germline ends. The CDR3: CASSSRGPNTGELFF. The CDR3 region has the DNA TGTGCCAGCAGCTCAAGGGGTCCGAACACCGGGGAGCTGTTTTTT.

The chain carries TRBV4-2 and TRBJ1-2, with 8 bases identical to TRBD1. Germline V gene sequence: CDR1 LGHNA, CDR2 YNFKEQ. V gave up 6 bases and J gave up 9 bases; unmatched junction bases: 15. The CDR3 runs to 15 residues. The CDR3 nucleotides are TGTGCCAGCAGTGCCTTGGACAGGGCGGATCTCAGCTACACCTTC. This sequence encodes CASSALDRADLSYTF.

V and J are TRBV6-1 and TRBJ2-3; 7 bases agree with TRBD1. The junction had 2 bases not matched to a gene; V was cut back by 4 bases and J by 4 bases. Germline values: CDR1 MNHNS, CDR2 SASEGT. The CDR3 totals 13 residues. Here the CDR3 reads CASSGQGPDTQYF. As DNA, the CDR3 is TGTGCCAGCAGTGGACAGGGTCCAGATACGCAGTATTTT.

This chain joins TRBV15 and TRBJ2-1; no clear D. In germline, CDR1 is LNHNV, CDR2 YYDKDF (reference sequence). The CDR3 length is 15 residues. V lost 0 bases, J lost 6 bases, and 12 bases lay in between. CDR3 protein: CATSREQQGRNEQFF. The CDR3, as DNA: TGTGCCACCAGCAGAGAGCAACAAGGCCGCAATGAGCAGTTCTTC. Based on the CDR3 plus reference TRBV15 and TRBJ2-1, the full variable domain is DAMVIQNPRYQVTQFGKPVTLSCSQTLNHNVMYWYQQKSSQAPKLLFHYYDKDFNNEADTPDNFQSRRPNTSFCFLDIRSPGLGDTAMYLCATSREQQGRNEQFFGPGTRLTVL.

The rearrangement joins TRBV27 to TRBJ2-5, with a possible D match to TRBD2 (6 bases). The CDR3 length is 14 residues. Germline assignment: CDR1 MNHEY and CDR2 SMNVEV (reference sequence). Trimming shortened V by 2 bases and J by 1 base, and 8 bases separated the two germline ends. CDR3 DNA sequence: TGTGCCAGCAGTTTACTAGCGAGCCAAGAGACCCAGTACTTC. Its protein product is CASSLLASQETQYF.

The chain carries TRBV10-3 and TRBJ2-3; D ambiguous. The length of the CDR3 is 12 residues. Germline V CDR1 and CDR2: ENHRY, SYGVKD. V lost 4 bases, J lost 2 bases, and 4 bases lay in between. CDR3 nucleotide sequence: TGTGCCATCAGTGTGGACACAGATACGCAGTATTTT. Encoded protein: CAISVDTDTQYF.

The J gene is TRBJ2-3, the V gene TRBV7-9; possible D gene TRBD2, 5 bases. Germline V lookup: CDR1 SEHNR, CDR2 FQNEAQ (reference sequence). Trimming shortened V by 3 bases and J by 2 bases, and 6 bases separated the two germline ends. This CDR3 has 13 residues. Written as DNA, the CDR3 is TGTGCCAGCAGCTTCCTAGCCACAGATACGCAGTATTTT. This gives the protein CASSFLATDTQYF.

The J gene is TRBJ1-4, the V gene TRBV6-5; D uncertain. V gave up 6 bases and J gave up 7 bases, with 9 bases separating them. The CDR3 extends over 12 amino acids. The V gene's germline CDR1 is MNHEY and CDR2 SVGAGI. CDR3 sequence reads: CASSPVSEKLFF. The CDR3 DNA is TGTGCCAGCAGCCCCGTCAGTGAAAAACTGTTTTTT.

This clone was seen a single time. The J gene is TRBJ1-6, the V gene TRBV9; 11 bases fit TRBD1. This CDR3 is built from 16 residues. Germline loops: CDR1 SGDLS, CDR2 YYNGEE. V dropped 0 bases and J dropped 7; count of bases not matched to a gene: 3. The CDR3 DNA sequence: TGTGCCAGCAGCGTAGCAGGGACAGGGGGGAATTCACCCCTCCACTTT. This sequence encodes CASSVAGTGGNSPLHF.

V usage is TRBV5-1 and J usage is TRBJ2-7; the match to TRBD1 covers 7 bases. The CDR3 has 14 amino acids. V lost 4 bases and J lost 5; bases outside the gene matches: 9. Per germline, CDR1 SGHRS and CDR2 YFSETQ. As DNA, the CDR3 is TGCGCCAGCAGCCTCCGACAGGGTCGAAACGAGCAGTACTTC. It yields the protein CASSLRQGRNEQYF.

The chain employs TRBV6-5 and TRBJ2-7; 9 bases agree with TRBD1. Germline CDR1 and CDR2: MNHEY and SVGAGI. CDR3 length: 15 amino acids. V trimming: 6 bases; J trimming: 6 bases; junction bases outside the gene matches: 12. The CDR3 loop reads CASRAGQGLKGEQYF. DNA for the CDR3: TGTGCCAGCAGGGCCGGACAGGGGTTGAAGGGCGAGCAGTACTTC.

This chain connects TRBV3-1 (or the pseudogene TRBV3-2) to TRBJ1-6; TRBD1 agrees at 8 bases. The germline gives CDR1 LGHDT, CDR2 YNNKEL (reference sequence). CDR3 size: 16 residues. With 1 base clipped from V and 10 bases from J, the junction kept 9 bases outside the gene matches. CDR3: CASSQGTGGNKSPLHF. Here the CDR3 DNA reads TGTGCCAGCAGCCAAGGCACAGGGGGAAACAAATCACCCCTCCACTTT.

This CDR3 reads CASSRTDSYEQYF. CDR3 coding DNA: TGTGCCAGCTCAAGGACGGATTCCTACGAGCAGTACTTC. The gene calls are TRBV18 and TRBJ2-7; D gene uncertain. The CDR3 covers 13 residues. V lost 5 bases, J lost 1 base, and 9 bases lay in between. Germline V gene sequence: CDR1 KGHSH, CDR2 LQKENI.